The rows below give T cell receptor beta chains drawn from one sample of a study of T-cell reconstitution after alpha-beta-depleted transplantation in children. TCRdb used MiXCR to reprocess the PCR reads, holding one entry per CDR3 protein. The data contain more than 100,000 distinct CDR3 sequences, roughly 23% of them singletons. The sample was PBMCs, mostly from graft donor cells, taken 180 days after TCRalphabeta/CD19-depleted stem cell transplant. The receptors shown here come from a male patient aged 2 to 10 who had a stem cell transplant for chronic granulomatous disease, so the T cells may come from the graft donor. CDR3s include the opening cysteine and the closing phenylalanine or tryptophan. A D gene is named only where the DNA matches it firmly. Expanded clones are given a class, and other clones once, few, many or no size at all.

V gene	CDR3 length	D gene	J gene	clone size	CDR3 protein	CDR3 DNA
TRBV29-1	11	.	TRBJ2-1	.	CSVQGYNEQFF	TGCAGCGTTCAGGGATACAATGAGCAGTTCTTC
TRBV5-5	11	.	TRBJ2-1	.	CASSLFASKFF	TGTGCCAGCAGCTTGTTTGCAAGCAAGTTCTTC
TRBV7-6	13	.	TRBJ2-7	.	CASSLGERGEQYF	TGTGCCAGCAGCCTCGGGGAGAGGGGCGAGCAGTACTTC
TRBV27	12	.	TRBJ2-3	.	CASTSGADTQYF	TGTGCCAGCACCTCGGGGGCAGATACGCAGTATTTT
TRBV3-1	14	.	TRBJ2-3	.	CASSQELDTDTQYF	TGTGCCAGCAGCCAAGAACTAGACACAGATACGCAGTATTTT
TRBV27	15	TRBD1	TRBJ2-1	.	CASSLYIQGTGEQFF	TGTGCCAGCAGTTTATATATACAGGGGACAGGGGAGCAGTTCTTC
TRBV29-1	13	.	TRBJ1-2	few	CSSSGPGGYGYTF	TGCAGCTCGTCAGGTCCCGGGGGATATGGCTACACCTTC
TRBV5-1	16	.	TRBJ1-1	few	CASSLEGQTLNTEAFF	TGCGCCAGCAGCTTAGAAGGACAGACCTTGAACACTGAAGCTTTCTTT
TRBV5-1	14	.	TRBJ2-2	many	CASSFRGGTGELFF	TGCGCCAGCAGCTTCAGGGGTGGAACCGGGGAGCTGTTTTTT
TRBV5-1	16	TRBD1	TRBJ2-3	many	CASSLGLRTGPDTQYF	TGCGCCAGCAGCTTGGGATTACGGACAGGGCCAGATACGCAGTATTTT
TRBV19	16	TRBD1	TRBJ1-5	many	CASSIGGGGSFQPQHF	TGTGCCAGTAGTATAGGAGGGGGCGGTTCGTTTCAGCCCCAGCATTTT
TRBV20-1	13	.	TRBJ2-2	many	CSARDRNTGELFF	TGCAGTGCTAGAGATCGGAACACCGGGGAGCTGTTTTTT
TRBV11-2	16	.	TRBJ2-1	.	CASSLVRMTSYNEQFF	TGTGCCAGCAGCTTAGTCCGGATGACGTCGTACAATGAGCAGTTCTTC
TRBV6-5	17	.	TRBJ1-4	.	CASSYSRIGSLNEKLFF	TGTGCCAGCAGTTACTCGAGGATTGGGAGCCTTAATGAAAAACTGTTTTTT
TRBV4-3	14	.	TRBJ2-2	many	CASSPGQEVGELFF	TGCGCCAGCAGCCCGGGACAAGAAGTCGGGGAGCTGTTTTTT
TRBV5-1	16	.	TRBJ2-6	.	CASSLGGSSGANVLTF	TGCGCCAGCAGCTTGGGAGGGAGCTCTGGGGCCAACGTCCTGACTTTC
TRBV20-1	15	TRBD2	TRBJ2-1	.	CSSRGLAGDSSEQFF	TGCAGTAGTAGGGGGCTAGCGGGAGATTCGAGTGAGCAGTTCTTC
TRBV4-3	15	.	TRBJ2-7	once	CASSQEGRGIYEQYF	TGCGCCAGCAGCCAAGAGGGCAGGGGCATATACGAGCAGTACTTC
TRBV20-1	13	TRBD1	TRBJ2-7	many	CSARDRGPYEQYF	TGCAGTGCCCGGGACAGGGGTCCCTACGAGCAGTACTTC
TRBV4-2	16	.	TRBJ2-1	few	CASSQVGSGSYNEQFF	TGTGCCAGCAGCCAAGTTGGCAGCGGCTCCTACAATGAGCAGTTCTTC
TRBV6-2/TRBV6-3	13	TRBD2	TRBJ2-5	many	CASVPVEYGTRYF	TGTGCCAGCGTTCCGGTAGAGTATGGGACTAGGTACTTC
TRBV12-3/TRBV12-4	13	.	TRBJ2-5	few	CASGQRYQETQYF	TGTGCCAGCGGACAGAGGTACCAAGAGACCCAGTACTTC
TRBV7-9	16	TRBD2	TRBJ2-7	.	CASSEWIAGTAYEQYF	TGTGCCAGCAGCGAGTGGATAGCGGGGACCGCCTACGAGCAGTACTTC
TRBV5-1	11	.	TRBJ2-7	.	CASSFLDEQYF	TGCGCCAGCAGCTTTTTGGACGAGCAGTACTTC
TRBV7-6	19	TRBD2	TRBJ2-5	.	CASSLVGLGLAAYQETQYF	TGTGCCAGCAGCTTAGTGGGCCTCGGACTAGCGGCGTACCAAGAGACCCAGTACTTC
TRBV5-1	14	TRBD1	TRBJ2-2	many	CASSLDRGPGELFF	TGCGCCAGCAGCCTGGACAGGGGGCCCGGGGAGCTGTTTTTT
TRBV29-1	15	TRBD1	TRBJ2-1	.	CSVEHGQVSYNEQFF	TGCAGCGTTGAACATGGACAGGTCTCCTACAATGAGCAGTTCTTC
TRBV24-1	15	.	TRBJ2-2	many	CATSEKGSLTGELFF	TGTGCCACCAGTGAAAAGGGCTCCCTCACCGGGGAGCTGTTTTTT
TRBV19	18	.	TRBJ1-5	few	CASSINGRGQGGNQPQHF	TGTGCCAGTAGTATTAACGGACGCGGGCAGGGAGGCAATCAGCCCCAGCATTTT
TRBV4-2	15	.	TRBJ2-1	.	CASSQDWTRNNEQFF	TGTGCCAGCAGCCAAGATTGGACAAGAAACAATGAGCAGTTCTTC
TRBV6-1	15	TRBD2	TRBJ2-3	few	CASSSSGRAGDTQYF	TGTGCCAGCAGCTCTAGCGGGAGGGCAGGAGATACGCAGTATTTT
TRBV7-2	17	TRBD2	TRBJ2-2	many	CASSLYPGLHNTGELFF	TGTGCCAGCAGCTTATACCCGGGACTACACAACACCGGGGAGCTGTTTTTT
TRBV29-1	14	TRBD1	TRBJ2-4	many	CSVGTGSSKNIQYF	TGCAGCGTGGGGACAGGGAGCAGTAAAAACATTCAGTACTTC
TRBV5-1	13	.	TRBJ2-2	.	CATSRPDTGELFF	TGCGCCACGTCCCGCCCAGACACCGGGGAGCTGTTTTTT
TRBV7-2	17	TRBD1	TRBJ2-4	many	CASSHRLSDRGLYIQYF	TGTGCCAGCAGCCACCGCCTATCGGACAGGGGGCTATACATTCAGTACTTC
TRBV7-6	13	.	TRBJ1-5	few	CASSFDLNQPQHF	TGTGCCAGCAGTTTCGACCTGAATCAGCCCCAGCATTTT
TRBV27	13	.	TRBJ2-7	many	CASSFGASYEQYF	TGTGCCAGCAGCTTCGGGGCTTCCTACGAGCAGTACTTC
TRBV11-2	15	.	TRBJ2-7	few	CASSLAGSWIGEQYF	TGTGCCAGCAGCTTAGCAGGGAGCTGGATCGGCGAGCAGTACTTC
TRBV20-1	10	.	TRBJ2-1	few	CSAPEGEQFF	TGCAGTGCCCCGGAGGGTGAGCAGTTCTTC
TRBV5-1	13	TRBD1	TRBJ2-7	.	CASAGQGAYEQYF	TGCGCCAGCGCAGGACAGGGCGCCTACGAGCAGTACTTC
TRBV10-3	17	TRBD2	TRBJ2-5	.	CAISEGMRLAGQETQYF	TGTGCCATCAGTGAGGGAATGAGACTAGCGGGGCAAGAGACCCAGTACTTC
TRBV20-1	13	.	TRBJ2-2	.	CSARWGNTGELFF	TGCAGTGCTAGATGGGGGAACACCGGGGAGCTGTTTTTT
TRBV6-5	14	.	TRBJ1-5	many	CASSYSGPNQPQHF	TGTGCCAGCAGTTACTCAGGGCCTAATCAGCCCCAGCATTTT